Below are 7 T cell receptor beta chains sequenced from a single sample in a study of early T cells in non-severe SARS-CoV-2 infection. TCRdb re-analysed the 5' RACE reads in MiXCR, keeping a single row per CDR3 protein. The sample lists 100,000 to 150,000 distinct CDR3 sequences; approximately 15% were seen once. The specimen sequenced was whole blood. These receptors all stem from an adult who was a healthcare worker with PCR-confirmed SARS-CoV-2 infection or an uninfected control (not recorded which).

The CDR3 region is CATSLASRGVGTEAFF. CDR3 DNA: TGTGCCACCAGCCTGGCCTCAAGGGGTGTGGGAACTGAAGCTTTCTTT. The chain couples TRBV15 to TRBJ1-1, with a weak D call TRBD1 (5 bases). The CDR3 has 16 amino acids. Trimming left V 5 bases short and J 5 bases short, with 21 bases between. In germline, CDR1 is LNHNV, CDR2 YYDKDF (reference sequence).

This clonotype has a handful of counts. The DNA of the CDR3 is TGTGCCAGCAGGCCGACAGGGGACGGCGGCTACACCTTC. This translates into CASRPTGDGGYTF. The chain links TRBV2 to TRBJ1-2, with 8 positions matching TRBD1. Germline values: CDR1 SNHLY, CDR2 FYNNEI. V was clipped by 6 bases and J by 8 bases; unmatched bases: 8. The CDR3 extends over 13 amino acids.

This clonotype was picked up a small number of times. This rearrangement joins TRBV18 to TRBJ1-1; D unresolved. Trimming took 6 bases from V and 3 from J, leaving 14 bases between them. The CDR3 runs 14 residues. Germline V lookup: CDR1 KGHSH, CDR2 LQKENI. The CDR3 region has the DNA TGTGCCAGCTCCATCGCAGGTCGGGACACTGAAGCTTTCTTT. The encoded protein is CASSIAGRDTEAFF.

The V gene is TRBV3-1, the J gene TRBJ1-1, with D uncertain. CDR3 length equals 11 residues. V dropped 1 base and J dropped 5 bases, with 2 bases sitting between them. The germline gives CDR1 LGHDT, CDR2 YNNKEL (reference sequence). The CDR3 DNA sequence: TGTGCCAGCAGCCAAGCGACTGAAGCTTTCTTT. Protein sequence: CASSQATEAFF.

The DNA for the CDR3 is TGTGCCAGCAGCCAGGGATATTATGGGACAGTGAACACTGAAGCTTTCTTT. It encodes CASSQGYYGTVNTEAFF. This chain connects TRBV3-1 to TRBJ1-1, with 7 bases that match TRBD1. Germline assignment: CDR1 LGHDT and CDR2 YNNKEL (reference sequence). The CDR3 runs 17 residues. V dropped 3 bases and J dropped 0; count of bases not matched to a gene: 10.

This clonotype was recorded a few times. The CDR3 DNA sequence: TGTGCCAGCAGCCAAGGGAGAGTTACCACTGAAGCTTTCTTT. Translation gives CASSQGRVTTEAFF. V and J are TRBV11-1 and TRBJ1-1; no clear D gene. The germline V gene encodes CDR1 SGHAT and CDR2 FQDESV (reference sequence). V was trimmed by 5 bases and J by 4 bases, leaving 14 bases between them. This CDR3 is 14 amino acids long.

This clonotype was detected only a few times. The gene calls are TRBV30 and TRBJ1-6, with 7 bases lining up with TRBD1. The germline gives CDR1 GTSNPN, CDR2 SVGIG (reference sequence). The CDR3 consists of 13 residues. With 4 bases clipped from V and 7 bases from J, the junction kept 4 bases outside the gene matches. CDR3 amino acids: CAWTGQPNSPLHF. CDR3 nucleotides: TGTGCCTGGACGGGACAGCCAAATTCACCCCTCCACTTT.